A selection of T cell receptor beta chains follows, all from one sample in a study of early T cells in non-severe SARS-CoV-2 infection. TCRdb re-derived calls from the 5' RACE reads in MiXCR, one entry per CDR3 protein. Found here are tens of thousands of distinct CDR3 sequences, roughly 12% of them singletons; the top ten hold around 7%. Sequencing was performed on whole blood. The origin of the receptors is an adult who was a healthcare worker with PCR-confirmed SARS-CoV-2 infection or an uninfected control (not recorded which). CDR3s include the opening cysteine and the closing phenylalanine or tryptophan. The D gene is left open where the match is weak. Expanded clones get a size class; other rows say once, few or many, or leave the size out.

v_call	d_call	j_call	clone_size	cdr3_aa	cdr3_nt
TRBV7-2	TRBD2	TRBJ2-5	few	CASSLGRAGGTETQYF	TGTGCCAGCAGCTTAGGCCGAGCGGGAGGGACGGAGACCCAGTACTTC
TRBV10-3	.	TRBJ2-7	.	CAISESLTGGSYEQYF	TGTGCCATCAGTGAGTCCCTCACGGGTGGATCCTACGAGCAGTACTTC
TRBV9	.	TRBJ2-5	.	CASSEAPRDFQETQYF	TGTGCCAGCAGCGAGGCTCCCCGGGACTTTCAAGAGACCCAGTACTTC
TRBV19	.	TRBJ2-1	few	CATFTGYEQFF	TGTGCCACCTTTACAGGGTACGAGCAGTTCTTC
TRBV11-1	.	TRBJ2-1	many	CASSLAGDEQFF	TGTGCCAGCAGCTTAGCGGGGGATGAGCAGTTCTTC
TRBV7-2	.	TRBJ2-7	many	CASSLGSWVEQYF	TGTGCCAGCAGCTTAGGGAGTTGGGTTGAGCAGTACTTC
TRBV3-1	.	TRBJ1-1	few	CASSQESSGNTEAFF	TGTGCCAGCAGCCAAGAAAGTAGCGGGAACACTGAAGCTTTCTTT
TRBV5-1	TRBD2	TRBJ2-1	.	CASSPREGYNEQFF	TGCGCCAGCAGCCCGCGGGAGGGCTACAATGAGCAGTTCTTC
TRBV6-2/TRBV6-3	.	TRBJ2-1	.	CASSSGMGAANEQFF	TGTGCCAGCAGTTCCGGAATGGGGGCGGCTAATGAGCAGTTCTTC
TRBV24-1	.	TRBJ1-2	many	CATSDPIDGHYGYTF	TGTGCCACCAGTGATCCTATAGACGGACACTATGGCTACACCTTC
TRBV5-4	TRBD2	TRBJ2-2	many	CASSPLMAGANTGELFF	TGTGCCAGCAGCCCCTTGATGGCGGGGGCGAACACCGGGGAGCTGTTTTTT
TRBV10-3	TRBD1	TRBJ2-6	many	CAISGQGPSSGANVLTF	TGTGCCATCAGTGGACAGGGCCCGAGCTCTGGGGCCAACGTCCTGACTTTC
TRBV24-1	.	TRBJ1-5	.	CATSDGKRGAHQPQHF	TGTGCCACCAGTGATGGCAAGCGCGGGGCGCATCAGCCCCAGCATTTT
TRBV12-3/TRBV12-4	TRBD1	TRBJ2-7	.	CASSLATGLAHGQYF	TGTGCCAGCAGTTTAGCGACAGGGTTAGCCCATGGGCAGTACTTC
TRBV3-1	.	TRBJ2-7	.	CASSQSAYEQYF	TGTGCCAGCAGCCAATCCGCCTACGAGCAGTACTTC
TRBV11-2	TRBD1	TRBJ2-7	.	CASSPPGQGPYEQYF	TGTGCCAGCAGCCCGCCGGGACAGGGCCCCTACGAGCAGTACTTC
TRBV29-1	.	TRBJ2-1	.	CSVQRGSHNEQFF	TGCAGCGTCCAACGCGGGTCCCACAATGAGCAGTTCTTC
TRBV12-3/TRBV12-4	.	TRBJ2-2	few	CASSFGGGELFF	TGTGCCAGCAGTTTCGGGGGCGGGGAGCTGTTTTTT
TRBV7-6	.	TRBJ1-5	few	CASSSYDNQPQHF	TGTGCCAGCAGCTCGTACGACAATCAGCCCCAGCATTTT
TRBV3-1	.	TRBJ2-7	.	CASSQPGHSVYEQYF	TGTGCCAGCAGCCAACCCGGACATTCCGTATACGAGCAGTACTTC
TRBV15	TRBD1	TRBJ2-1	.	CATKPDRGWDEQFF	TGTGCCACCAAACCGGACAGGGGCTGGGATGAGCAGTTCTTC
TRBV3-1	TRBD1	TRBJ1-4	many	CASSILQGTTNEKLFF	TGTGCCAGCAGCATCCTACAGGGGACAACTAATGAAAAACTGTTTTTT
TRBV20-1	TRBD2	TRBJ2-5	few	CSAHQAGLWETQYF	TGCAGTGCGCACCAAGCGGGGTTGTGGGAGACCCAGTACTTC
TRBV20-1	.	TRBJ2-1	few	CSAGGVYNEQFF	TGCAGTGCTGGGGGCGTGTACAATGAGCAGTTCTTC
TRBV5-1	.	TRBJ1-2	.	CASSSTSPNYGYTF	TGCGCCAGCAGCTCCACAAGTCCTAACTATGGCTACACCTTC
TRBV20-1	TRBD1	TRBJ1-1	.	CSARDDRAGGTEAFF	TGCAGTGCTAGAGATGACAGGGCTGGTGGCACTGAAGCTTTCTTT
TRBV24-1	.	TRBJ2-7	.	CAISGGGEQYF	TGTGCCATCTCCGGTGGGGGGGAGCAGTACTTC
TRBV29-1	.	TRBJ2-2	few	CSARLTGELFF	TGCAGCGCCAGGCTCACCGGGGAGCTGTTTTTT
TRBV6-2/TRBV6-3	TRBD2	TRBJ2-3	.	CASRDSGSQADTQYF	TGTGCCAGCAGGGACAGCGGGAGTCAAGCAGATACGCAGTATTTT
TRBV27	.	TRBJ1-1	.	CASSYIKGDMNTEAFF	TGTGCCAGCAGTTATATTAAGGGGGACATGAACACTGAAGCTTTCTTT
TRBV5-1	.	TRBJ2-1	.	CASSLDSYNEQFF	TGCGCCAGCAGCTTGGACAGCTACAATGAGCAGTTCTTC
TRBV4-2	.	TRBJ1-1	many	CASSRPGQHTEAFF	TGTGCCAGCAGCCGACCGGGACAACACACTGAAGCTTTCTTT
TRBV3-1	TRBD1	TRBJ2-3	.	CASSRTGSAQYF	TGTGCCAGCAGTCGGACAGGGAGTGCGCAGTATTTT
TRBV27	.	TRBJ1-2	few	CASSSRVPGNYGYTF	TGTGCCAGCAGTTCCAGGGTACCTGGTAACTATGGCTACACCTTC
TRBV20-1	.	TRBJ1-1	many	CSARESTEAFF	TGCAGTGCTAGAGAAAGCACTGAAGCTTTCTTT
TRBV6-5	TRBD1	TRBJ2-7	.	CASSSPTGGSGNEQYF	TGTGCCAGCAGTTCCCCGACAGGGGGCTCTGGGAACGAGCAGTACTTC
TRBV20-1	.	TRBJ1-1	.	CSARGPYLGETEAFF	TGCAGTGCTAGGGGTCCATATTTGGGGGAGACTGAAGCTTTCTTT
TRBV5-5	.	TRBJ2-1	many	CASSLVAGSSSYNEQFF	TGTGCCAGCAGCTTGGTGGCGGGATCAAGCTCCTACAATGAGCAGTTCTTC
TRBV20-1	.	TRBJ2-2	.	CSARSLLGTGELFF	TGCAGTGCTAGATCTTTGCTAGGGACCGGGGAGCTGTTTTTT
TRBV30	TRBD1	TRBJ1-1	.	CAWSVRDRENTEVFF	TGTGCCTGGAGTGTACGTGACAGGGAGAACACTGAAGTTTTCTTT
TRBV7-6	.	TRBJ2-3	many	CASSSRTDTQYF	TGTGCCAGCAGCTCCCGCACAGATACGCAGTATTTT
TRBV6-2/TRBV6-3	.	TRBJ1-5	many	CASSPDHSRQPQHF	TGTGCCAGCAGCCCCGACCATTCACGCCAGCCCCAGCATTTT
TRBV5-6	TRBD1	TRBJ1-1	many	CASSPTGGLNTEAFF	TGTGCCAGCAGCCCGACAGGGGGATTGAACACTGAAGCTTTCTTT
TRBV7-9	.	TRBJ2-1	once	CASSAPYKGGNEQFF	TGTGCCAGCAGCGCCCCATACAAGGGGGGCAATGAGCAGTTCTTC
TRBV12-3/TRBV12-4	TRBD2	TRBJ2-3	once	CASSFSFSRGGSFKRDTQYF	TGTGCCAGCAGTTTCTCCTTCTCTCGGGGCGGGAGTTTTAAGAGGGATACGCAGTATTTT